One TCR beta chain is described in this entry. Its cognate antigen is unknown. One end of the junction varies from germline; a read error may be responsible. PCR involved 60 Vbeta and 13 Jbeta primers. The method was immunoSEQ multiplex PCR; TCRdb's version includes in-frame clones alone and lacks a portion of them. The repertoire holds hundreds of thousands of clones, with 70% to 80% as singletons. The data belong to a study of cytomegalovirus exposure and HLA in healthy donors. General study findings and limits: Rare TCR sequences dominated, though some public TCRs recurred in many donors. In an earlier analysis, most TCR beta V segments were productive about 90% or about 30% of the time. Among immune exposure information, only CMV serostatus was available.

In nominal health when sampled, donors likely had unrecorded immune exposures nonetheless. The CDR3 spans 15 residues. Germline CDR1 LGHNA, CDR2 YNFKEQ. This TCR was sampled from a woman aged 55-70 years in good health and CMV-seropositive. J is TRBJ2-1 and V is TRBV4-2; a weak D match, TRBD2 (5 bases). Sequencing was done on a sample of PBMCs. CDR3 bases: TGTGCCAGCGGCCAAGATGGCTGGATCGGGAAAGAGCAGTTCTTC. Amino acids: CASGQDGWIGKEQFF.